This passage covers 28 T cell receptor beta chains from one sample sequenced in a study of PD-L1 blockade in urothelial cancer. TCRdb keeps only in-frame clones here, not all; method: immunoSEQ multiplex PCR. The sample includes approximately 100,000 clones, roughly nine tenths seen only once; the top ten take 0.85% to 1%. The material sequenced was PBMCs, taken around atezolizumab (anti-PD-L1) treatment. These receptors originate from a woman older than 75 with urothelial cancer.

This chain links TRBV9 with TRBJ2-7, with TRBD2 identical over 13 bases. Germline-derived CDR1 and CDR2 are SGDLS and YYNGEE. The V and J ends lost 3 bases and 4 bases, in that order; junction bases with no gene match: 4. This CDR3 comprises 15 residues. Written as DNA, the CDR3 is TGTGCCAGCAGCGCACGGACTAGCGGGAGTTACGAGCAGTACTTC. It yields the protein CASSARTSGSYEQYF. Complete variable domain (other parts from reference TRBV9 and TRBJ2-7): DSGVTQTPKHLITATGQRVTLRCSPRSGDLSVYWYQQSLDQGLQFLIQYYNGEERAKGNILERFSAQQFPDLHSELNLSSLELGDSALYFCASSARTSGSYEQYFGPGTRLTVT.

CDR3 sequence reads: CASSPNRGGQYGYTF. CDR3 nucleotide sequence: TGTGCCAGCTCACCCAATAGGGGGGGTCAGTATGGCTACACCTTC. V usage is TRBV18 and J usage is TRBJ1-2; perhaps TRBD1 as D (6 bases). V lost 3 bases and J lost 5, with 16 bases in between. The germline CDR1 and CDR2 sequences are KGHSH and LQKENI. This CDR3 is built from 15 residues.

The chain is built from TRBV20-1 and TRBJ1-1; D is ambiguous. CDR1 and CDR2 (germline): DFQATT, SNEGSKA (reference sequence). The CDR3 is 11 residues long. Deletions cut 2 bases from V and 7 bases from J, with 8 bases between. The DNA of the CDR3 is TGCAGTGCTAGATCAGGCCTTGAAGCTTTCTTT. This encodes CSARSGLEAFF.

The chain combines TRBV7-9 with TRBJ2-1; 9 positions agree with TRBD1. Unmatched junction bases numbered 9, after V lost 6 bases and J lost 6 bases. Germline lookup yields CDR1 SEHNR and CDR2 FQNEAQ (reference sequence). The length of the CDR3 is 15 residues. CDR3 nucleotide sequence: TGTGCCAGCAGGGCCGGGACAGGGCCCGCCAATGAGCAGTTCTTC. Translation: CASRAGTGPANEQFF.

The CDR3 loop reads CSVEGLPRAYGYTF. The DNA of the CDR3 is TGCAGCGTTGAGGGACTCCCCCGGGCCTATGGCTACACCTTC. V is TRBV29-1 and J is TRBJ1-2; weak D call: TRBD1 (5 bases). The length of the CDR3 is 14 residues. The V and J ends lost 3 bases and 4 bases respectively, with 15 bases between them. Germline loops: CDR1 SQVTM, CDR2 ANQGSEA.

The chain couples TRBV30 to TRBJ1-3; 12 bases match TRBD1. There are 15 residues in the CDR3. Germline V gene data show CDR1 as GTSNPN and CDR2 as SVGIG (reference sequence). Losses at the gene ends were 4 bases for V and 4 bases for J; bases not matched to a gene: 5. The CDR3 is CAWTRDRGLGNTIYF. Written as DNA, the CDR3 is TGTGCCTGGACCCGGGACAGGGGGCTCGGAAACACCATATATTTT.

In DNA, the CDR3 is TGTGCCTGGAGTCCAGAAGGGGTCAAAAACATTCAGTACTTC. This sequence encodes CAWSPEGVKNIQYF. The V call is TRBV30, the J call TRBJ2-4, with D perhaps TRBD1 (5 bases). CDR3 size: 14 residues. Looked up from germline, CDR1 is GTSNPN and CDR2 is SVGIG (reference sequence). Deletions cut 2 bases from V and 3 bases from J, with 11 bases between.

The chain employs TRBV27 and TRBJ2-3; 7 bases align to TRBD2. Trimming cost V 5 bases and J 1 base; bases outside gene matches: 0. This CDR3 is built from 13 residues. Germline loops: CDR1 MNHEY, CDR2 SMNVEV (reference sequence). Here the CDR3 reads CASSLAGTDTQYF. In DNA form, the CDR3 reads TGTGCCAGCAGTCTAGCGGGCACAGATACGCAGTATTTT.

Of note for this clone: Relative to the germline gene, one junction end is altered; a read error may explain this. This chain links TRBV10-1 with TRBJ1-4; D is perhaps TRBD1 (6 bases). Per the germline V gene, CDR1 is WNHNN and CDR2 is SYGVQD (reference sequence). This CDR3 has 14 residues. The CDR3 reads CASSDGTTNEKLFF. CDR3 nucleotides: TGCGCCAGCAGTGACGGGACAACGAATGAAAAACTGTTTTTT.

The chain carries TRBV18 and TRBJ2-7, with D possibly being TRBD2 (6 bases). Germline loops: CDR1 KGHSH, CDR2 LQKENI. The CDR3 is 13 residues long. The germline V and J ends were trimmed by 5 bases and 2 bases, with 10 bases remaining between them. DNA of the CDR3: TGTGCCAGCTCAGTTAGCGGAGCCTACGAGCAGTACTTC. The encoded protein is CASSVSGAYEQYF.

V is TRBV9 and J is TRBJ2-1; TRBD1 aligns across 7 bases. The CDR3 extends over 15 amino acids. The junction had 6 bases not matched to a gene; V was cut back by 0 bases and J by 6 bases. Germline loops: CDR1 SGDLS, CDR2 YYNGEE. The CDR3 DNA follows: TGTGCCAGCAGCGTAGATTCGTACAGGGGCAATGAGCAGTTCTTC. Translating it yields CASSVDSYRGNEQFF.

The chain carries TRBV11-2 and TRBJ2-1; TRBD2 aligns across 8 bases. The CDR3 has 19 residues. Trimming at V came to 3 bases and at J to 0 bases, leaving 13 bases not matched to a gene. Looked up from germline, CDR1 is SGHAT and CDR2 is FQNNGV. The DNA for the CDR3 is TGTGCCAGCAGCTTCCCGCTTTTGAGGCGGGAGGCCTCCTACAATGAGCAGTTCTTC. It codes for CASSFPLLRREASYNEQFF.

V gene TRBV11-3 combines with J gene TRBJ2-1; 8 bases are shared with TRBD1. Trimming cost V 3 bases and J 7 bases; bases outside gene matches: 2. Per the germline V gene, CDR1 is SGHNT and CDR2 is YENEEA. The CDR3 length is 13 residues. CDR3 sequence (DNA): TGTGCCAGCAGCTTGACAGGGGCTAATGAGCAGTTCTTC. This gives the protein CASSLTGANEQFF.

This chain connects TRBV6-5 to TRBJ2-1, with TRBD1 matching 9 bases. The CDR3 runs to 14 residues. V was clipped by 7 bases and J by 10 bases; unmatched bases: 11. In germline, CDR1 is MNHEY, CDR2 SVGAGI. This CDR3 is CASKGQGSGIEQFF. Here the CDR3 DNA reads TGTGCCAGCAAGGGACAGGGTAGCGGTATCGAGCAGTTCTTC.

The genes are TRBV2 and TRBJ2-1, with D maybe TRBD2 (5 bases). CDR1 is SNHLY, CDR2 FYNNEI, per germline. There are 12 residues in the CDR3. V lost 7 bases, J lost 8 bases, and 12 bases lay in between. CDR3 in DNA: TGTGCCAGCAATGACCTCGGGGATGAGCAGTTCTTC. Protein: CASNDLGDEQFF.

The genes are TRBV5-1 and TRBJ2-6, with a possible D match to TRBD2 (5 bases). The germline gives CDR1 SGHRS, CDR2 YFSETQ. Trimming took 3 bases from V and 0 from J, leaving 16 bases between them. There are 18 residues in the CDR3. Here the CDR3 reads CASSSVAGSDSGANVLTF. CDR3 nucleotide sequence: TGCGCCAGCAGCTCCGTCGCGGGTAGCGACTCTGGGGCCAACGTCCTGACTTTC.

The chain couples TRBV30 to TRBJ2-7; 7 positions agree with TRBD1. J lost 3 bases, V lost 0 bases, and 8 bases had no gene match. Germline values: CDR1 GTSNPN, CDR2 SVGIG (reference sequence). The CDR3 totals 15 residues. The CDR3 sequence: CAWSVLFAGGYEQYF. CDR3 bases: TGTGCCTGGAGTGTACTATTCGCAGGGGGCTACGAGCAGTACTTC.

V usage is TRBV19 and J usage is TRBJ2-5; a possible D gene is TRBD2 (5 bases). The CDR3 has 14 residues. The V end was cut by 6 bases, the J end by 4 bases, with 15 bases between. The germline V gene encodes CDR1 LNHDA and CDR2 SQIVND (reference sequence). As DNA, the CDR3 is TGTGCCAGTAGGAAACTAGGAGAGGTAGAGACCCAGTACTTC. Protein product: CASRKLGEVETQYF.

This clone was seen a single time. The rearrangement joins TRBV2 to TRBJ1-5; possibly TRBD1 for D (5 bases). Germline V gene data show CDR1 as SNHLY and CDR2 as FYNNEI. The CDR3 has 14 residues. The ends were cut back, 7 bases at V and 2 bases at J, with 12 bases in the middle. The CDR3 loop is CASNAGRGNQPQHF. DNA for the CDR3: TGTGCCAGCAACGCAGGGAGGGGCAATCAGCCCCAGCATTTT. Complete variable domain (other parts from reference TRBV2 and TRBJ1-5): EPEVTQTPSHQVTQMGQEVILRCVPISNHLYFYWYRQILGQKVEFLVSFYNNEISEKSEIFDDQFSVERPDGSNFTLKIRSTKLEDSAMYFCASNAGRGNQPQHFGDGTRLSIL.

The chain recombines TRBV5-1 with TRBJ1-1, with D possibly being TRBD1 (6 bases). The CDR3 contains 14 residues. V was pared by 4 bases and J by 1 base, with 11 bases between. Germline assignment: CDR1 SGHRS and CDR2 YFSETQ. This CDR3 reads CASSPPTGNTEAFF. The CDR3 coding sequence is TGCGCCAGCAGCCCACCGACAGGGAACACTGAAGCTTTCTTT.

The V call is TRBV6-1, the J call TRBJ2-1, with D hard to call. The CDR3 runs 13 residues. CDR1 and CDR2 (germline): MNHNS, SASEGT. The V gene lost 5 bases and the J gene lost 7 bases, with 12 bases spanning the gap. Written as DNA, the CDR3 is TGTGCCAGCAGTTCCCGACAATTTAATGAGCAGTTCTTC. Amino acids: CASSSRQFNEQFF.

The chain recombines TRBV28 with TRBJ2-2, with TRBD1 matching over 10 bases. The germline CDR1 and CDR2 sequences are MDHEN and SYDVKM. The V gene end was trimmed by 6 bases and the J gene end by 5 bases; junction bases not matched to a gene: 9. The CDR3 contains 16 residues. The CDR3 sequence: CASRQMGQGRTGELFF. CDR3 nucleotide sequence: TGTGCCAGCAGACAGATGGGACAGGGGAGAACCGGGGAGCTGTTTTTT. Supplemented by reference TRBV28 and TRBJ2-2, the full variable domain reads DVKVTQSSRYLVKRTGEKVFLECVQDMDHENMFWYRQDPGLGLRLIYFSYDVKMKEKGDIPEGYSVSREKKERFSLILESASTNQTSMYLCASRQMGQGRTGELFFGEGSRLTVL.

This clone was recorded only once. This chain connects TRBV5-4 to TRBJ2-1, with 8 nucleotides matching TRBD2. In germline, CDR1 is SGHNT, CDR2 YYREEE (reference sequence). The CDR3 runs to 16 residues. V gave up 4 bases and J gave up 3 bases; unmatched junction bases: 9. The CDR3 region is CASSGGGSGNYNEQFF. The CDR3 DNA reads as TGTGCCAGCAGCGGAGGAGGTAGCGGGAACTACAATGAGCAGTTCTTC.

The rearrangement links TRBV7-6 to TRBJ1-1; tentative D call: TRBD1 (5 bases). From germline, CDR1 is SGHVS and CDR2 FNYEAQ. The V end was cut by 1 base, the J end by 0 bases, with 12 bases between. The CDR3 has 16 amino acids. The chain's CDR3 is CASSLVIPGVNTEAFF. The CDR3 DNA is TGTGCCAGCAGCTTAGTTATCCCGGGGGTGAACACTGAAGCTTTCTTT.

The chain joins TRBV14 to TRBJ2-3; 7 bases are a match to TRBD2. The V and J ends lost 3 bases and 8 bases, in that order; junction bases with no gene match: 17. The germline CDR1 and CDR2 sequences are SGHDN and FVKESK. This CDR3 has 17 residues. This CDR3 is CASSQSSGISLGGTQYF. The DNA for the CDR3 is TGTGCCAGCAGCCAGTCGAGCGGGATATCGCTGGGGGGTACGCAGTATTTT.

J is TRBJ2-1 and V is TRBV6-5, with 11 positions matching TRBD2. CDR1 MNHEY and CDR2 SVGAGI come from the germline V gene. The CDR3 is made up of 14 amino acids. Germline trimming cut 6 bases from V and 6 bases from J; bases unmatched to any gene: 4. CDR3 DNA: TGTGCCAGCAGGGGACTAGCGGTCCTCAATGAGCAGTTCTTC. This gives the protein CASRGLAVLNEQFF.

V gene TRBV5-4 combines with J gene TRBJ1-5; 7 nucleotides line up with TRBD1. The germline gives CDR1 SGHNT, CDR2 YYREEE (reference sequence). The V segment lost 5 bases and the J segment 1 base; nucleotides outside the gene matches: 3. This CDR3 is built from 14 residues. The CDR3: CASSLQGSNQPQHF. As DNA, the CDR3 is TGTGCCAGCAGTTTACAGGGGAGCAATCAGCCCCAGCATTTT.

The chain uses TRBV5-1 and TRBJ2-7, with TRBD2 matching 10 bases. Looked up from germline, CDR1 is SGHRS and CDR2 is YFSETQ. The length of the CDR3 is 14 residues. The V and J ends lost 4 bases and 2 bases, in that order; junction bases with no gene match: 3. The CDR3 sequence: CASSTSGGAYEQYF. The CDR3 coding sequence is TGCGCCAGCAGCACAAGCGGGGGGGCCTACGAGCAGTACTTC.